The 10 T cell receptor beta chains in this list originate from one sample, sequenced in a study of long-term antiretroviral therapy in people with HIV (dated by TCRdb to 2021 to 2024). The immunoSEQ hsTCRB v3.0 assay was used at survey level resolution for TRB variable region sequencing. TCRdb obtained this table from immuneACCESS and retained in-frame rearrangements with V and J assigned. These tables miss some clones; where compared with another copy, unresolved V genes account for less than half of the shortfall, and the remainder is unexplained. The sample has about 24,000 clones on record, 70% to 80% of them singletons. The top ten clonotypes cover 9% to 10% of the sample. The source material was unsorted PBMCs, sampled 1.2 years after starting antiretroviral therapy. The receptor source for this set is a woman aged 40 to 50 with HIV.

This rearrangement joins TRBV29-1 to TRBJ1-2; D perhaps matches TRBD1 (5 bases). The ends were cut back, 3 bases at V and 8 bases at J, with 7 bases in the middle. From germline, CDR1 is SQVTM and CDR2 ANQGSEA. The CDR3 contains 10 residues. The DNA of the CDR3 is TGCAGCGTTGATAAGGGGGGCTACACCTTC. Amino acids: CSVDKGGYTF.

Of note for this clone: The junction differs from germline at one of its ends, possibly a read error. This chain links TRBV5-1 with TRBJ1-3; 9 bases map to TRBD1. The germline CDR1 and CDR2 sequences are SGHRS and YFSETQ. The CDR3 contains 14 residues. This chain's CDR3 is CASSVDRGRNIIYF. The DNA of the CDR3 is TGCGCCAGCAGCGTGGACAGGGGTCGAAACATCATATATTTT.

The sample holds a few counts of this clone. The chain recombines TRBV19 with TRBJ1-5; D possibly corresponds to TRBD1 (6 bases). V lost 5 bases and J lost 6, with 14 bases in between. The CDR3 consists of 14 residues. CDR1 LNHDA and CDR2 SQIVND come from the germline V gene (reference sequence). The CDR3, as DNA: TGTGCCAGTAGTGTTTACAGGGAGGCTCAGCCCCAGCATTTT. This codes for CASSVYREAQPQHF.

The chain employs TRBV7-9 and TRBJ1-5, with a possible D match to TRBD1 (6 bases). Germline V gene lookup returns CDR1 SEHNR and CDR2 FQNEAQ (reference sequence). Trimming removed 0 bases at V and 6 bases at J, with 9 bases between. The CDR3 length is 14 residues. The CDR3 loop reads CASSLAGRGQPQHF. For the CDR3, the DNA is TGTGCCAGCAGCTTAGCAGGCAGGGGTCAGCCCCAGCATTTT.

The rearrangement uses TRBV30 and TRBJ1-4; a weak D match, TRBD1 (6 bases). There are 14 residues in the CDR3. V was pared by 3 bases and J by 7 bases, with 15 bases between. Germline V lookup: CDR1 GTSNPN, CDR2 SVGIG (reference sequence). CDR3 residues: CAWSKGEVVEKLFF. CDR3 DNA sequence: TGTGCCTGGAGCAAGGGGGAAGTAGTTGAAAAACTGTTTTTT.

The CDR3 protein is CASSIYRGTEAFF. The CDR3 DNA is TGTGCCAGCAGTATATATCGGGGGACTGAAGCTTTCTTT. V and J are TRBV27 and TRBJ1-1, with D possibly TRBD1 on 5 matching bases. Per germline, CDR1 MNHEY and CDR2 SMNVEV (reference sequence). The CDR3 totals 13 residues. V shed 5 bases and J shed 5 bases, with 12 bases lying between them.

V and J are TRBV5-6 and TRBJ2-1; D is uncertain. V was cut by 0 bases and J by 6 bases, with 10 bases left in between. Germline V gene sequence: CDR1 SGHDT, CDR2 YYEEEE. CDR3 length: 14 residues. The CDR3 loop is CASSLASTFNEQFF. CDR3 DNA: TGTGCCAGCAGCTTGGCCTCGACCTTCAATGAGCAGTTCTTC.

This clone was detected only once. This sequence joins TRBV15 and TRBJ1-2; D not certain. The CDR3 covers 12 residues. V lost 0 bases and J lost 3, with 2 bases in between. Germline-derived CDR1 and CDR2 are LNHNV and YYDKDF (reference sequence). The CDR3 here is CATSREDYGYTF. CDR3 coding DNA: TGTGCCACCAGCAGAGAGGACTATGGCTACACCTTC.

This sequence joins TRBV30 and TRBJ1-4, with D uncertain. Per germline, CDR1 GTSNPN and CDR2 SVGIG (reference sequence). The CDR3 is 16 amino acids. Trimming left V 1 base short and J 7 bases short, with 19 bases between. The CDR3 here is CAWSDRIGRRVEKLFF. The CDR3, as DNA: TGTGCCTGGAGTGACCGGATAGGGCGGCGGGTTGAAAAACTGTTTTTT.

The J gene is TRBJ2-3, the V gene TRBV7-6; 8 positions agree with TRBD2. The V gene end was trimmed by 1 base and the J gene end by 4 bases; junction bases not matched to a gene: 7. The germline V gene has CDR1 SGHVS and CDR2 FNYEAQ. The length of the CDR3 is 16 residues. CDR3 residues: CASSLGGGLASDTQYF. In DNA form, the CDR3 reads TGTGCCAGCAGCTTAGGCGGGGGGCTAGCCTCAGATACGCAGTATTTT.